The 11 T cell receptor beta chains listed next were all sequenced from one sample in a study of T-cell reconstitution after alpha-beta-depleted transplantation in children (dated by TCRdb to about 2016). The intended sense of this specimen's treatment or condition label: allogeneic hematopoietic cell transplantation with graft depleted of TCRalphabeta T cells and CD19 B cells. Libraries came from PCR. Reads for this sample came from an Illumina HiSeq 2500. Molecular barcoding was employed in the preparation of TCR libraries, with unique molecular identifiers being used to normalize TCRbeta repertoire quantification. TCRdb took the public reads, trimmed them with fastp at Q25, ran MiXCR for clone calling and kept in-frame beta chains. Identical CDR3 protein sequences are pooled into one entry, listed with their most common genes and DNA. The sample data list roughly 350,000 distinct CDR3 sequences, and 15% to 20% of these were observed just once. The ten largest clones represent around 38% of the sample.

The source material was PBMCs, mostly from graft donor cells, sampled 360 days after TCRalphabeta/CD19-depleted stem cell transplant. All receptors come from a male patient aged 2 to 9 who had a stem cell transplant for acute lymphoblastic leukemia, so the T cells may come from the graft donor.

This clonotype was picked up many times. This rearrangement joins TRBV29-1 to TRBJ2-5, with TRBD1 matching 7 bases. CDR3 length equals 18 residues. The germline V gene has CDR1 SQVTM and CDR2 ANQGSEA. With V trimmed by 6 bases and J by 2 bases, 21 bases remained unmatched. The CDR3 DNA reads as TGCAGCGTCGCTGACAGGGAATCTAGCCTCAGGGCACAAGAGACCCAGTACTTC. Residues: CSVADRESSLRAQETQYF.

This clonotype was counted at least ten times. This chain uses TRBV12-3 or TRBV12-4 with TRBJ2-3; D is unresolved. There are 14 residues in the CDR3. The V gene lost 3 bases and the J gene lost 1 base, with 8 bases spanning the gap. CDR3 residues: CASSFRLGTDTQYF. The CDR3 coding sequence is TGTGCCAGCAGTTTTAGGCTCGGCACAGATACGCAGTATTTT.

This clonotype appeared a few times. The J gene is TRBJ1-6, the V gene TRBV9; D is unclear. Trimming took 0 bases from V and 3 from J, leaving 10 bases between them. The CDR3 sequence is 16 residues long. CDR1 and CDR2 (germline): SGDLS, YYNGEE. In nucleotides, the CDR3 is TGTGCCAGCAGCGTAGGGGTCAGAAGCTATAATTCACCCCTCCACTTT. This gives the protein CASSVGVRSYNSPLHF.

This sequence joins TRBV12-3 or TRBV12-4 and TRBJ2-7, with D perhaps TRBD1 (6 bases). CDR3 length: 12 residues. The V end lost 9 bases, the J end lost 3 bases, and 12 bases lay between the germline ends. CDR3 in DNA: TGTGCCAGTGGGGGCAGTGACTACGAGCAGTACTTC. Its translation: CASGGSDYEQYF.

V usage is TRBV4-1 and J usage is TRBJ2-1; 7 bases are a match to TRBD2. The CDR3 extends over 15 amino acids. V trimming: 1 base; J trimming: 6 bases; junction bases outside the gene matches: 6. From germline, CDR1 is MGHRA and CDR2 YSYEKL. The CDR3 coding sequence is TGCGCCAGCAGCCAAGCTAGCGGCATGATCAATGAGCAGTTCTTC. This translates into CASSQASGMINEQFF.

The chain uses TRBV9 and TRBJ2-7; TRBD2 might be the D (6 bases). Trimming took 6 bases from V and 3 from J, leaving 16 bases between them. This CDR3 region has 14 residues. Germline CDR1 reads SGDLS; CDR2 reads YYNGEE. The CDR3 is CASNPRVAVYEQYF. The CDR3 DNA sequence: TGTGCCAGCAACCCACGGGTAGCGGTCTACGAGCAGTACTTC.

The table lists this clonotype with many counts. J is TRBJ2-1 and V is TRBV6-2 or TRBV6-3; D remains unclear. V lost 7 bases and J lost 6, with 19 bases in between. The CDR3 totals 15 residues. Germline lookup yields CDR1 MNHEY and CDR2 SVGEGT. The CDR3 sequence is CASTNGWEGINEQFF. In nucleotides, the CDR3 is TGTGCCAGCACCAACGGGTGGGAAGGGATCAATGAGCAGTTCTTC.

This chain connects TRBV4-1 to TRBJ2-3, with TRBD2 matching 10 bases. V gave up 0 bases and J gave up 4 bases; unmatched junction bases: 4. The length of the CDR3 is 16 residues. Per the germline V gene, CDR1 is MGHRA and CDR2 is YSYEKL. For the CDR3, the DNA is TGCGCCAGCAGCCAAGATTCCAGCGGGAGGGCAGATACGCAGTATTTT. Encoded protein: CASSQDSSGRADTQYF.

The chain carries TRBV19 and TRBJ1-2; D remains ambiguous. The CDR3 runs to 12 residues. V gave up 3 bases and J gave up 6 bases, with 8 bases separating them. Germline CDR1 and CDR2: LNHDA and SQIVND (reference sequence). The CDR3 nucleotides are TGTGCCAGTAGTATGAGTGCAGATGGCTACACCTTC. Protein product: CASSMSADGYTF. The full variable domain, with the rest looked up from reference TRBV19 and TRBJ1-2, is DGGITQSPKYLFRKEGQNVTLSCEQNLNHDAMYWYRQDPGQGLRLIYYSQIVNDFQKGDIAEGYSVSREKKESFPLTVTSAQKNPTAFYLCASSMSADGYTFGSGTRLTVV.

This clonotype was counted only a few times. This chain joins TRBV6-2 or TRBV6-3 and TRBJ2-7, with D maybe TRBD2 (6 bases). This CDR3 is 13 amino acids long. The V end lost 7 bases, the J end lost 3 bases, and 13 bases lay between the germline ends. The germline CDR1 and CDR2 sequences are MNHEY and SVGEGT. The CDR3 region has the DNA TGTGCCAGCACTCCAGCGGGTGGCTACGAGCAGTACTTC. It encodes CASTPAGGYEQYF.

Only a few counts were recorded for this clonotype. The V and J genes are TRBV5-1 and TRBJ2-1; D gene unclear. V was shortened by 5 bases and J by 0 bases, with 6 bases between the two germline ends. CDR3 size: 13 residues. Germline V CDR1 and CDR2: SGHRS, YFSETQ. The CDR3 DNA sequence: TGCGCCAGCAGGGTAAGCTCCTACAATGAGCAGTTCTTC. Protein sequence: CASRVSSYNEQFF.